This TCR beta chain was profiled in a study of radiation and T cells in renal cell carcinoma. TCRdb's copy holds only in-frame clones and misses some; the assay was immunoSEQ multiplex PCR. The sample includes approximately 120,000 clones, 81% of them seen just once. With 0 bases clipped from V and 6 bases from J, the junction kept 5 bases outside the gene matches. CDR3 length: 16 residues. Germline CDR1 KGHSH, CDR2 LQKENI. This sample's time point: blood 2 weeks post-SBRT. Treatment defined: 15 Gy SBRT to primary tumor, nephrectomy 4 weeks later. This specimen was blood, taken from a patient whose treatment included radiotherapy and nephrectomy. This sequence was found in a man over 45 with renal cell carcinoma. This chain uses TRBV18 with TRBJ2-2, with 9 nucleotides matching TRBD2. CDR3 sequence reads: CASSPPAAGGSGELFF. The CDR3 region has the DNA TGTGCCAGCTCACCACCCGCGGCGGGAGGGTCCGGGGAGCTGTTTTTT.